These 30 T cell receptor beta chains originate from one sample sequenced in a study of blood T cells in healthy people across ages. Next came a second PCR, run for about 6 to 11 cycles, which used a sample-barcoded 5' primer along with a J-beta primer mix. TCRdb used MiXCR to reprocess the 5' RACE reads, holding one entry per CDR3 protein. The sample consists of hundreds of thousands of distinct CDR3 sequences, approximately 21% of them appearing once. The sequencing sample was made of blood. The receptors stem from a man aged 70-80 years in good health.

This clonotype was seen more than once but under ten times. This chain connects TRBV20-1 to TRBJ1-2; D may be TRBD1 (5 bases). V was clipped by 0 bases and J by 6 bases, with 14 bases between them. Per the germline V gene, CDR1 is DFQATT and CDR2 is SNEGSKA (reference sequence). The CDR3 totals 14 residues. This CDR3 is CSARDQGVRNGYTF. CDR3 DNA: TGCAGTGCTAGAGATCAAGGGGTTCGGAATGGCTACACCTTC.

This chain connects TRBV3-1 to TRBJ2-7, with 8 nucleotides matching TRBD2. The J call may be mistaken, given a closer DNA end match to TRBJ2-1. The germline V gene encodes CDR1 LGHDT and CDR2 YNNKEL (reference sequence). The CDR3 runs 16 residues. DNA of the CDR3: TGTGCCAGCAGCCTACTAACCGGGACTAGAAGCGATGAGCAGTTCTTC. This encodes CASSLLTGTRSDEQFF.

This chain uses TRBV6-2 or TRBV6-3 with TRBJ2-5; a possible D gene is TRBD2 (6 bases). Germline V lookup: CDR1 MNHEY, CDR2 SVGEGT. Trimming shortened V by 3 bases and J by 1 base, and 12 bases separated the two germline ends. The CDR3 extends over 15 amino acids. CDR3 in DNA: TGTGCCAGCAGTTATACGGGAGTGCTCCAAGAGACCCAGTACTTC. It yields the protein CASSYTGVLQETQYF.

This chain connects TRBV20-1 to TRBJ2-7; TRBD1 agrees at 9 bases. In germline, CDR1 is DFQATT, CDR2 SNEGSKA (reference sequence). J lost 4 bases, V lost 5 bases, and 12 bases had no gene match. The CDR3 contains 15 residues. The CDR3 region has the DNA TGCAGTGCTGAGGTACAGGACAGGGGAGGTTACGAGCAGTACTTC. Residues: CSAEVQDRGGYEQYF.

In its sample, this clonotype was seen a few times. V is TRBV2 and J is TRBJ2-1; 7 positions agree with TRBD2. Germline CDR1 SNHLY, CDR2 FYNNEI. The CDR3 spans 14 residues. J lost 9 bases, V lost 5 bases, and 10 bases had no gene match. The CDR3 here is CASSPGLAAGEQFF. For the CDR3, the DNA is TGTGCCAGCAGTCCAGGTCTAGCGGCTGGTGAGCAGTTCTTC.

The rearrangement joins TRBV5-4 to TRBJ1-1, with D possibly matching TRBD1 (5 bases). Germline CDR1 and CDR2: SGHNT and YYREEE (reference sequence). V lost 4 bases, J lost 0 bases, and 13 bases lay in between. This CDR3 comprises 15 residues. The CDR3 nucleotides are TGTGCCAGCAGCACACCCTCAGGGATGAACACTGAAGCTTTCTTT. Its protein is CASSTPSGMNTEAFF.

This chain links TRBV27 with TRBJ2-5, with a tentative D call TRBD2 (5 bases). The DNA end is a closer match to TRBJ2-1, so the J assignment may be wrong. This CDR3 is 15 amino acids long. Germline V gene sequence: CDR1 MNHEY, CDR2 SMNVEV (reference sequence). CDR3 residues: CASSLGGPAYNEQFF. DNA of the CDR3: TGTGCCAGCAGTTTAGGCGGGCCTGCCTACAATGAGCAGTTCTTC.

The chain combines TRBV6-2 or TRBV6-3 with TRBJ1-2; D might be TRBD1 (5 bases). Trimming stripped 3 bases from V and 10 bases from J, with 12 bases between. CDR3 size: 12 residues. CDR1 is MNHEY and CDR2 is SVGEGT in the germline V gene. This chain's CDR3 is CASSYGQGAYTF. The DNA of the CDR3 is TGTGCCAGCAGTTATGGGCAGGGCGCCTACACCTTC.

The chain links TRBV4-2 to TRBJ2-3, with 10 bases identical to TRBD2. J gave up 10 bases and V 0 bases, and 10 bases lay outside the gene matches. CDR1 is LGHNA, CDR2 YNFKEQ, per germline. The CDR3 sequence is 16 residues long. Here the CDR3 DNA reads TGTGCCAGCAGCCAAGATCATGAAGCGGGAGGGAGTCCGCAGTATTTT. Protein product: CASSQDHEAGGSPQYF.

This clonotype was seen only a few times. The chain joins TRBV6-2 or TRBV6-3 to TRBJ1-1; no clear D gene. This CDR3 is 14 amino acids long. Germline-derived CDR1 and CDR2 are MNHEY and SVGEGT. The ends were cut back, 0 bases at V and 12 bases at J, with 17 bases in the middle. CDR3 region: CASSYSTRTAPTFF. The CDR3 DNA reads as TGTGCCAGCAGTTACTCGACTCGTACGGCGCCAACTTTCTTT.

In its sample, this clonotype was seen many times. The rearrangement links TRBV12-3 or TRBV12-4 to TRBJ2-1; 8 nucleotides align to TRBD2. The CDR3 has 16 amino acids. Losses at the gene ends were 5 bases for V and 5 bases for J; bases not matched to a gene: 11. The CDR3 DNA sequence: TGTGCCAGCAGTCACCCGGGAGGGAGGATCGACAATGAGCAGTTCTTC. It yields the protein CASSHPGGRIDNEQFF.

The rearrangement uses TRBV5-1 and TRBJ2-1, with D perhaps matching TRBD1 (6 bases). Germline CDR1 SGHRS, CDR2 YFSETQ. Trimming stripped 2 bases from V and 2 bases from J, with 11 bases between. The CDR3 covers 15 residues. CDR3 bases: TGCGCCAGCAGCTTTCGGACAGCCACCTACAATGAGCAGTTCTTC. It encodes CASSFRTATYNEQFF. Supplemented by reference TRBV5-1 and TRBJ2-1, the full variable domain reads KAGVTQTPRYLIKTRGQQVTLSCSPISGHRSVSWYQQTPGQGLQFLFEYFSETQRNKGNFPGRFSGRQFSNSRSEMNVSTLELGDSALYLCASSFRTATYNEQFFGPGTRLTVL.

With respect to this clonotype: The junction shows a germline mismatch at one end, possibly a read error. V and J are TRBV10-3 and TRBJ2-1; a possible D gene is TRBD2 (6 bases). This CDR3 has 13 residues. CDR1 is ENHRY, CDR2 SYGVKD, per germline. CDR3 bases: TGTACCATCGGAGCAGGGAGGATGAATGAGCAGTTCTTC. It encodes CTIGAGRMNEQFF.

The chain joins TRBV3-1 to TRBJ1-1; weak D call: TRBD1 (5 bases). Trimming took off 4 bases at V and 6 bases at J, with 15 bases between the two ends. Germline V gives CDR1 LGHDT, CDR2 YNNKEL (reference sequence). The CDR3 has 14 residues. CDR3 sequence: CASSLGPEVAEAFF. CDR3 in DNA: TGTGCCAGCAGCCTGGGACCGGAGGTCGCTGAAGCTTTCTTT. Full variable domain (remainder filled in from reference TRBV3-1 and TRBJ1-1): DTAVSQTPKYLVTQMGNDKSIKCEQNLGHDTMYWYKQDSKKFLKIMFSYNNKELIINETVPNRFSPKSPDKAHLNLHINSLELGDSAVYFCASSLGPEVAEAFFGQGTRLTVV.

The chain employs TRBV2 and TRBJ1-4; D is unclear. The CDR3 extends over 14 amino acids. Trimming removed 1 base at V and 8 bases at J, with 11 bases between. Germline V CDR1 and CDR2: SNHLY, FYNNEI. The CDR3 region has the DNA TGTGCCAGCAGTGAAGTACGGGAAGGAGAAAAACTGTTTTTT. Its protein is CASSEVREGEKLFF.

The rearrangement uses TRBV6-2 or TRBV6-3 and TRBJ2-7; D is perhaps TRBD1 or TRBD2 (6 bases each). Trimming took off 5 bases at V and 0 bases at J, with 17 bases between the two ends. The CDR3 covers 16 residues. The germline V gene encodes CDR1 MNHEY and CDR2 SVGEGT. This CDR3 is CASSPQEGDFSYEQYF. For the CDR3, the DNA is TGTGCCAGCAGTCCTCAAGAGGGGGACTTCTCCTACGAGCAGTACTTC.

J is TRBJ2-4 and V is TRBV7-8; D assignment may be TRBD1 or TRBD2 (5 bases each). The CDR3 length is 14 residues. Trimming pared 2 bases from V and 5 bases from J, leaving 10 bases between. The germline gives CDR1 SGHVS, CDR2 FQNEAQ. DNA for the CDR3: TGTGCCAGCAGCTTACCGGGGCGGCAAAACATTCAGTACTTC. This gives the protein CASSLPGRQNIQYF.

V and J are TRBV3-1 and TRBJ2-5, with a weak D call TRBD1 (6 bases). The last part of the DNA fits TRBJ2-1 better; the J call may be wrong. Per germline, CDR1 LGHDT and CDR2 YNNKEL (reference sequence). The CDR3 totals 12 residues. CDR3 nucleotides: TGTGCCAGCAGCCCTGTAAGGGGGTTTCAGTTCTTC. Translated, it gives CASSPVRGFQFF.

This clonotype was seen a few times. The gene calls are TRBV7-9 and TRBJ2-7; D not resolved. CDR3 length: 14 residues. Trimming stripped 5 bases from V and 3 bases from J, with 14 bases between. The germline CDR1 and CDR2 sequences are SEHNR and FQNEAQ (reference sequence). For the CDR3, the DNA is TGTGCCAGCAGCCGAACTCCCCAATTCTACGAGCAGTACTTC. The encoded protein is CASSRTPQFYEQYF.

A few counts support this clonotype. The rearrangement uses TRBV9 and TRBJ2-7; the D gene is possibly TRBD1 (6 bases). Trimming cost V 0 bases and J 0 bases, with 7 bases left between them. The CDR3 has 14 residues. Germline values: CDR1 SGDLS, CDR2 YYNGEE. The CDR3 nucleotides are TGTGCCAGCAGCGTAGTGGACAGCTCCTACGAGCAGTACTTC. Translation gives CASSVVDSSYEQYF.

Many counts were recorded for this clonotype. The CDR3 protein is CASRRGTQEGTEAFF. As DNA, the CDR3 is TGTGCCAGCAGACGCGGGACTCAGGAGGGCACTGAAGCTTTCTTT. This chain links TRBV3-1 with TRBJ1-1; possibly TRBD1 for D (5 bases). The CDR3 length is 15 residues. V was shortened by 6 bases and J by 4 bases, with 18 bases between the two germline ends. The germline V gene encodes CDR1 LGHDT and CDR2 YNNKEL (reference sequence). The full variable domain, completed using reference TRBV3-1 and TRBJ1-1, is DTAVSQTPKYLVTQMGNDKSIKCEQNLGHDTMYWYKQDSKKFLKIMFSYNNKELIINETVPNRFSPKSPDKAHLNLHINSLELGDSAVYFCASRRGTQEGTEAFFGQGTRLTVV.

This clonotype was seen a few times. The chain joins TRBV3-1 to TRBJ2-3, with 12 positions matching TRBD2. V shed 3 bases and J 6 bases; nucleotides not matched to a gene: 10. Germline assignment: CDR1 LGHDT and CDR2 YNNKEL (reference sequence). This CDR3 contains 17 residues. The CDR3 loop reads CASSHKRLAGARDTQYF. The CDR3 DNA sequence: TGTGCCAGCAGCCATAAGAGACTAGCGGGGGCAAGGGATACGCAGTATTTT.

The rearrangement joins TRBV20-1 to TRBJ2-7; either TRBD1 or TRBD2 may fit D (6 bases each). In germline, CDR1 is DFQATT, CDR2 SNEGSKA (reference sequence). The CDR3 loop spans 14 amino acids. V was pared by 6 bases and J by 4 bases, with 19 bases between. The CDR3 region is CSATRTEGVYEQYF. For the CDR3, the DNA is TGCAGTGCGACTAGGACAGAGGGTGTTTACGAGCAGTACTTC.

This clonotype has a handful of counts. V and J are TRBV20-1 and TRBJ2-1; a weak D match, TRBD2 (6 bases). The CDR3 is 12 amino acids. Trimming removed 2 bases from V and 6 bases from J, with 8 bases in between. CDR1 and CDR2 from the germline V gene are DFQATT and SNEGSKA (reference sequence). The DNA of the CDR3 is TGCAGTGCTAGAAAGACTAGCAATGAGCAGTTCTTC. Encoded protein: CSARKTSNEQFF.

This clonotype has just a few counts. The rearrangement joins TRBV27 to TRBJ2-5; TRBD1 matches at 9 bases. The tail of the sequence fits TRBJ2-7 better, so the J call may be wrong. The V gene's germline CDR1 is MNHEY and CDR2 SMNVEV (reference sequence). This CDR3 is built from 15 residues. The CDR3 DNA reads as TGTGCCAGCACCTCATCGGGACAGGGCTTATACGAGCAGTACTTC. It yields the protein CASTSSGQGLYEQYF.

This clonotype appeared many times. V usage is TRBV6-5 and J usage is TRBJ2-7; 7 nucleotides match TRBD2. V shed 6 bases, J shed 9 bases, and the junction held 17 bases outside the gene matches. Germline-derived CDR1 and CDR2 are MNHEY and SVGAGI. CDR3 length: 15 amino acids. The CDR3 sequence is CASSQIRGSRLVQYF. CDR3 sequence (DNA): TGTGCCAGCAGCCAGATTCGCGGGAGCCGACTTGTGCAGTACTTC.

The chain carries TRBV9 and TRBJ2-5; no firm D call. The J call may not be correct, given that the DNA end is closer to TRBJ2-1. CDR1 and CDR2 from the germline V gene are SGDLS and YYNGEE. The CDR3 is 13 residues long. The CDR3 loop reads CASSVVDLGEQFF. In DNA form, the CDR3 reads TGTGCCAGCAGCGTAGTCGATCTCGGTGAGCAGTTCTTC.

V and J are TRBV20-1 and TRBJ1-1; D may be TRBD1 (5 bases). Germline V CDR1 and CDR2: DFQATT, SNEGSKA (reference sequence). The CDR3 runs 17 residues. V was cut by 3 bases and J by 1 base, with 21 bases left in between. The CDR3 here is CSASEPVRGLGNTEAFF. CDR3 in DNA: TGCAGTGCTAGCGAACCTGTAAGGGGATTGGGGAACACTGAAGCTTTCTTT.

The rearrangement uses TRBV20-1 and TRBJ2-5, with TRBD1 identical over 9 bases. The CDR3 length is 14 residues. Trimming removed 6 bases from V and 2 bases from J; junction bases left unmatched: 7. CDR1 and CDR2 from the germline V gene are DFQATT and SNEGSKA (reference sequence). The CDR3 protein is CSANRDREQETQYF. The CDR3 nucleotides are TGCAGTGCAAACCGGGACAGGGAACAAGAGACCCAGTACTTC.

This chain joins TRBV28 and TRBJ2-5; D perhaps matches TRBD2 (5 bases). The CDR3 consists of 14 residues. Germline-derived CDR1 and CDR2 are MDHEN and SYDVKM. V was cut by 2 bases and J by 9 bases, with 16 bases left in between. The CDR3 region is CASSLSGVAGAQYF. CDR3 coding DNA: TGTGCCAGCAGTTTAAGTGGGGTGGCCGGGGCCCAGTACTTC.